This note documents a single TCR beta chain sequence. This sample was taken from a study of blood T cell repertoires in COVID-19. Study-wide context: Researchers got acute and convalescent COVID-19 samples from the United States, Italy and Spain.

In the source study's methods: Estimation of nucleated cell counts relied on the amplification of reference gene primers. This table comes from immunoSEQ multiplex PCR, and its TCRdb copy is limited to in-frame clones, with some not included. The DNA gave D and trimming, while V, J and clone size come from that table. The table shows 90,000 to 120,000 clones, with around four fifths occurring only once. The CDR3 is made up of 15 amino acids. The germline CDR1 and CDR2 sequences are PRHDT and FYEKMQ (reference sequence). V was cut by 4 bases and J by 3 bases, with 15 bases left in between. Sequencing was done on a sample of peripheral blood. This sequence originates from a man aged 65 to 85 with acute or convalescent COVID-19. V and J are TRBV13 and TRBJ1-2, with D tentatively TRBD1 (5 bases). CDR3 coding DNA: TGTGCCAGCAGCTCAGACAGTTCCTACTACTATGGCTACACCTTC. It translates to CASSSDSSYYYGYTF.